These 20 T cell receptor beta chains were sequenced from one sample in a study of response to subunit inactivated influenza vaccine. TCRdb re-called the RT-PCR reads through MiXCR, storing one row per CDR3 protein. The repertoire consists of 600,000 to 700,000 distinct CDR3 sequences, with roughly 15% occurring once and the leading ten covering about 7.6%. The sample was PBMCs from blood, taken 14 to 15 days before vaccination. Every receptor here comes from a man aged 50-59 years who received an inactivated influenza vaccine.

The table lists this clonotype with a few counts. This chain joins TRBV2 and TRBJ2-1, with TRBD2 identical over 13 bases. The CDR3 is 18 residues long. Germline V gives CDR1 SNHLY, CDR2 FYNNEI. J gave up 2 bases and V 2 bases, and 6 bases lay outside the gene matches. CDR3 region: CASSERTSGSVAYNEQFF. The DNA of the CDR3 is TGTGCCAGCAGTGAACGGACTAGCGGGAGCGTCGCCTACAATGAGCAGTTCTTC.

CDR3: CASSLVSGNTGELFF. CDR3 DNA sequence: TGCGCCAGCAGCTTGGTTTCCGGGAACACCGGGGAGCTGTTTTTT. The chain joins TRBV5-1 to TRBJ2-2; no firm D call. From germline, CDR1 is SGHRS and CDR2 YFSETQ. The CDR3 is 15 amino acids. V was clipped by 0 bases and J by 1 base, with 7 bases between them.

CDR3 loop: CSARGTGDAYQPQHF. The CDR3 DNA is TGCAGTGCTAGGGGGACAGGGGATGCTTATCAGCCCCAGCATTTT. V usage is TRBV20-1 and J usage is TRBJ1-5, with 10 bases matching TRBD1. The CDR3 has 15 amino acids. Losses at the gene ends were 3 bases for V and 5 bases for J; bases not matched to a gene: 7. The V gene's germline CDR1 is DFQATT and CDR2 SNEGSKA (reference sequence).

This clonotype was observed a handful of times. The chain joins TRBV14 to TRBJ1-3; 7 positions agree with TRBD1. This CDR3 has 15 amino acids. V lost 5 bases and J lost 2; bases outside the gene matches: 6. The germline V gene encodes CDR1 SGHDN and CDR2 FVKESK. CDR3 residues: CASSARTGAGNTIYF. DNA for the CDR3: TGTGCCAGCAGCGCTAGAACAGGGGCTGGAAACACCATATATTTT. The entire variable domain, with the rest obtained from reference TRBV14 and TRBJ1-3, is as follows: EAGVTQFPSHSVIEKGQTVTLRCDPISGHDNLYWYRRVMGKEIKFLLHFVKESKQDESGMPNNRFLAERTGGTYSTLKVQPAELEDSGVYFCASSARTGAGNTIYFGEGSWLTVV.

This chain's CDR3 is CASGSPEHRQYF. The DNA of the CDR3 is TGTGCCAGCGGATCCCCCGAGCATAGGCAGTACTTC. The chain is built from TRBV28 and TRBJ2-7, with unresolved D. Deletions cut 8 bases from V and 9 bases from J, with 17 bases between. This CDR3 is 12 amino acids long. Germline V gene data show CDR1 as MDHEN and CDR2 as SYDVKM.

This clonotype was detected only a few times. The chain's CDR3 is CASSYRETTQYF. CDR3 bases: TGTGCCAGCAGTTACAGGGAAACTACGCAGTATTTT. The V gene is TRBV6-2 or TRBV6-3, the J gene TRBJ2-3; D is undetermined. Germline lookup yields CDR1 MNHEY and CDR2 SVGEGT. The CDR3 length is 12 residues. V lost 2 bases and J 8 bases, leaving 8 bases between the germline ends.

The V call is TRBV20-1, the J call TRBJ2-7; TRBD2 agrees at 7 bases. The CDR3 covers 14 residues. The V segment lost 6 bases and the J segment 3 bases; nucleotides outside the gene matches: 11. Germline V CDR1 and CDR2: DFQATT, SNEGSKA (reference sequence). The CDR3 DNA reads TGCAGTGCCCCCCGGGGTAGCGGGTACTACGAGCAGTACTTC. Translated, it gives CSAPRGSGYYEQYF.

The V call is TRBV2, the J call TRBJ1-5; TRBD1 is a possible D gene (6 bases). With 5 bases removed from V and 3 bases from J, the gap between germline ends came to 11 bases. The CDR3 spans 14 residues. CDR1 is SNHLY, CDR2 FYNNEI, per germline. CDR3 residues: CASSTRQVNQPQHF. CDR3 DNA sequence: TGTGCCAGCAGTACCCGACAGGTCAATCAGCCCCAGCATTTT. Together with reference TRBV2 and TRBJ1-5, the CDR3 gives the full variable domain: EPEVTQTPSHQVTQMGQEVILRCVPISNHLYFYWYRQILGQKVEFLVSFYNNEISEKSEIFDDQFSVERPDGSNFTLKIRSTKLEDSAMYFCASSTRQVNQPQHFGDGTRLSIL.

There are many counts of this clonotype. The chain uses TRBV7-2 and TRBJ1-1; D is possibly TRBD1 (6 bases). V lost 8 bases and J 7 bases, leaving 14 bases between the germline ends. Germline CDR1 reads SGHTA; CDR2 reads FQGNSA. The CDR3 totals 12 residues. The DNA of the CDR3 is TGTGCCAGCCTCTACGGGGGCATTGAAGCTTTCTTT. It specifies CASLYGGIEAFF.

This clonotype was picked up many times. This chain links TRBV5-1 with TRBJ1-3; D is unclear. Germline V gene sequence: CDR1 SGHRS, CDR2 YFSETQ. CDR3 length equals 14 residues. V was shortened by 4 bases and J by 0 bases, with 8 bases between the two germline ends. CDR3 region: CASSLDSSGNTIYF. CDR3 DNA sequence: TGCGCCAGCAGCCTAGATAGCTCTGGAAACACCATATATTTT.

This clonotype occurred a few times. J is TRBJ2-4 and V is TRBV4-3; a possible D gene is TRBD2 (5 bases). This CDR3 spans 15 amino acids. V was pared by 0 bases and J by 2 bases, with 8 bases between. The V gene's germline CDR1 is LGHNA and CDR2 YSLEER. The chain's CDR3 is CASSQDRGSKNIQYF. CDR3 DNA: TGCGCCAGCAGCCAAGATCGCGGGTCCAAAAACATTCAGTACTTC.

A single count supports this clonotype. CDR3 bases: TGTGCCATCAGTGATTCTCACCCGGCCCCTGTGTGGGATGAGCAGTTCTTC. It codes for CAISDSHPAPVWDEQFF. This chain connects TRBV10-3 to TRBJ2-1; D call uncertain. The ends were cut back, 3 bases at V and 8 bases at J, with 23 bases in the middle. Germline assignment: CDR1 ENHRY and CDR2 SYGVKD. The CDR3 totals 17 residues.

The chain is built from TRBV7-2 and TRBJ1-5; D gene uncertain. In germline, CDR1 is SGHTA, CDR2 FQGNSA. The CDR3 is made up of 12 amino acids. Trimming left V 4 bases short and J 5 bases short, with 6 bases between. CDR3 DNA sequence: TGTGCCAGCAGCTCCCAAGATCAGCCCCAGCATTTT. Protein sequence: CASSSQDQPQHF.

The table lists this clonotype with many counts. The chain couples TRBV29-1 to TRBJ2-1; possibly TRBD2 for D (6 bases). Deletions cut 6 bases from V and 4 bases from J, with 13 bases between. The CDR3 consists of 13 residues. Germline loops: CDR1 SQVTM, CDR2 ANQGSEA. In DNA, the CDR3 is TGCAGCGTGGGTGGGGGAGGTTACAATGAGCAGTTCTTC. As protein: CSVGGGGYNEQFF.

The chain couples TRBV4-1 to TRBJ2-7; 9 positions agree with TRBD1. V shed 4 bases and J 4 bases; nucleotides not matched to a gene: 11. The CDR3 covers 16 residues. Germline-derived CDR1 and CDR2 are MGHRA and YSYEKL. CDR3 region: CASSPILTGGKYEQYF. The DNA for the CDR3 is TGCGCCAGCAGCCCGATCCTCACAGGGGGCAAGTACGAGCAGTACTTC.

V usage is TRBV4-3 and J usage is TRBJ2-3, with D perhaps TRBD2 (6 bases). The germline V gene encodes CDR1 LGHNA and CDR2 YSLEER. This CDR3 spans 16 amino acids. V lost 4 bases to trimming and J lost 5 bases, with 19 bases between them. The CDR3, as DNA: TGCGCCAGCAGCCTGAAAAATGCGGGGTTGGGAGATACGCAGTATTTT. Its translation is CASSLKNAGLGDTQYF.

V gene TRBV20-1 combines with J gene TRBJ2-3, with 9 bases matching TRBD1. The CDR3 covers 15 residues. CDR1 DFQATT and CDR2 SNEGSKA come from the germline V gene (reference sequence). Trimming removed 6 bases from V and 1 base from J; junction bases left unmatched: 8. CDR3 sequence reads: CSASGRDRGTDTQYF. The CDR3 DNA reads TGCAGTGCCTCGGGCCGGGACAGGGGCACAGATACGCAGTATTTT.

The chain recombines TRBV3-1 with TRBJ2-3; perhaps TRBD2 as D (6 bases). CDR1 and CDR2 from the germline V gene are LGHDT and YNNKEL (reference sequence). CDR3 size: 15 residues. V was clipped by 6 bases and J by 2 bases, with 15 bases between them. CDR3 nucleotides: TGTGCCAGCAGACCGGGAGACGGCTACACAGATACGCAGTATTTT. It specifies CASRPGDGYTDTQYF.

The V and J genes are TRBV28 and TRBJ2-7; D is ambiguous. The CDR3 contains 13 residues. Per the germline V gene, CDR1 is MDHEN and CDR2 is SYDVKM. The V and J ends lost 10 bases and 2 bases respectively, with 15 bases between them. The CDR3 DNA reads TGTGCCACGGATCGTGGCAGAGCCTACGAGCAGTACTTC. It yields the protein CATDRGRAYEQYF.

This clonotype has at least ten counts. This sequence joins TRBV7-9 and TRBJ1-5; D is unclear. Germline V gene lookup returns CDR1 SEHNR and CDR2 FQNEAQ (reference sequence). The CDR3 loop spans 13 amino acids. Between the trimmed V and J ends, which lost 1 base and 4 bases, there was a span of 5 bases. The CDR3 protein is CASSLDPNQPQHF. The CDR3 DNA sequence: TGTGCCAGCAGCTTAGATCCAAATCAGCCCCAGCATTTT.